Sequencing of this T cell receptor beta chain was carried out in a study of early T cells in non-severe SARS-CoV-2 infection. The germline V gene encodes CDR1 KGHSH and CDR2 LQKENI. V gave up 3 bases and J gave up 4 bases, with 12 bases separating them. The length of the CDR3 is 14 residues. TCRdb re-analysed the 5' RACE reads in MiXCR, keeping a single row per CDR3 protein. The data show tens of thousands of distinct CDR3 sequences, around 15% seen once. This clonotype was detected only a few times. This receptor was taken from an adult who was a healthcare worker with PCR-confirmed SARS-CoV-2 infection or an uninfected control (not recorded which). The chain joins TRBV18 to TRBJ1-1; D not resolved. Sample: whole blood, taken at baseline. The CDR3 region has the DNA TGTGCCAGCTCACCCCCGGGAAGGATCACTGAAGCTTTCTTT. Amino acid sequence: CASSPPGRITEAFF.